This T cell receptor beta chain was sequenced during a study of shared clonotypes between healthy human individuals. Turning to the study itself: Samples came from a couple of female and a few male donors aged 18 to 49.

Every unsorted PBMC PCR replicate was loaded with about 290 ng DNA, approximately 29,000 T cell genomes. Some clones are missing from TCRdb's copy, which holds only in-frame ones; the method was immunoSEQ multiplex PCR. Altogether 400,000 to 500,000 clones are present, 65% to 80% being singletons, with the ten largest covering roughly 12%. V lost 5 bases and J 9 bases, leaving 7 bases between the germline ends. This CDR3 spans 11 amino acids. Germline V gives CDR1 MGHRA, CDR2 YSYEKL. The V call is TRBV4-1, the J call TRBJ2-2; no clear D gene. The TCR sequence derives from a woman aged 40-49 years in good health. Some clones in this sample may be carry-over from other donors' samples. The sequencing sample was made of PBMCs. This chain's CDR3 is CASSSLRELFF. The CDR3 DNA reads TGCGCCAGCAGCTCCCTCCGGGAGCTGTTTTTT.